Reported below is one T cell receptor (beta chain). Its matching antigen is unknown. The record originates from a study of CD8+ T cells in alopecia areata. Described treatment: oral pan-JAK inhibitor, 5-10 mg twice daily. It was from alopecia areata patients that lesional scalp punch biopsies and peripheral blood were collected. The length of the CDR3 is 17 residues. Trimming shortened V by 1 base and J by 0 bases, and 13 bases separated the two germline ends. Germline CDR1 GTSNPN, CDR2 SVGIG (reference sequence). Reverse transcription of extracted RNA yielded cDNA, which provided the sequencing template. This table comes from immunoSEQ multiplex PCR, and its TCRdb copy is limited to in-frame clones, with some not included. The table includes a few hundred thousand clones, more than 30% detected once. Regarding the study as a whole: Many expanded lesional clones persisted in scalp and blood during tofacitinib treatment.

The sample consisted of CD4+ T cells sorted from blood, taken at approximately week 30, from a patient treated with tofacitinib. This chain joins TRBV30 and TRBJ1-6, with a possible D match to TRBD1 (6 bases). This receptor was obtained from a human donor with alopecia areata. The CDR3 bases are TGTGCCTGGAGTGGGGGACACCTCTCCTCCTATAATTCACCCCTCCACTTT. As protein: CAWSGGHLSSYNSPLHF.